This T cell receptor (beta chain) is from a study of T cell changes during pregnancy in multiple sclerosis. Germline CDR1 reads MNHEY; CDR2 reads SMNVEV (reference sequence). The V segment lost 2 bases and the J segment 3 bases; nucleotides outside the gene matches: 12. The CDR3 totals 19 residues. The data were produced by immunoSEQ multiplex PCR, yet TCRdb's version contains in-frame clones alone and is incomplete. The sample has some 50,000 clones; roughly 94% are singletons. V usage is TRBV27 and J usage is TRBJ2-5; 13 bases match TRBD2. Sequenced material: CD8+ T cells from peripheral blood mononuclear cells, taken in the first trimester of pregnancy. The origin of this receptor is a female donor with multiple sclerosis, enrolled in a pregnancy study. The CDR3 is CASSLKGLAGVNKEETQYF. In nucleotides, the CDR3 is TGTGCCAGCAGTTTAAAAGGACTAGCGGGAGTTAATAAGGAAGAGACCCAGTACTTC.